A selection of T cell receptor beta chains follows, all from one sample in a study of beta chain features in type 1 diabetes. TCRdb's table, derived via immunoSEQ multiplex PCR, lists solely in-frame clones and lacks some. Of around 200,000 clones in the sample, about 13% were seen once. The sequenced sample was central memory CD4+ T cells from blood. The receptor set was obtained from a woman aged 18 to 35 in good health. Each CDR3 is given with its conserved first and last residue. A D gene is named only where the DNA matches it firmly. The size field is filled for only some rows; it gives once, few, many or a size class.

NA | TRBJ2-7 | TRBV5-6 | NA | TGTGCCAGCAGCTTTTGGGACTTTAGCTCCTACGAGCAGTACTTC | CASSFWDFSSYEQYF
TRBD2 | TRBJ2-7 | TRBV18 | NA | TGTGCCAGCTCACCCCTGAGCGGGGAGTCCTACGAGCAGTACTTC | CASSPLSGESYEQYF
NA | TRBJ2-7 | TRBV7-9 | few | TGTGCCAGCAGCTTACTCCCTGGGGACACAAAGCAGTACTTC | CASSLLPGDTKQYF
TRBD1 | TRBJ1-1 | TRBV27 | few | TGTGCCAGCAGTCTACATCGGACAGGAACTGAAGCTTTCTTT | CASSLHRTGTEAFF
NA | TRBJ2-7 | TRBV6-5 | NA | TGTGCCACCAGGGCAGCCTACGAGCAGTACTTC | CATRAAYEQYF
NA | TRBJ1-1 | TRBV6-4 | few | TGTGCCAGCAGCCAGTCAGGGGTCACTGAAGCTTTCTTT | CASSQSGVTEAFF
NA | TRBJ1-5 | TRBV19 | NA | TGTGCCAGTAGTATCAACGGGGGTGGTCAGCCCCAGCATTTT | CASSINGGGQPQHF
TRBD2 | TRBJ2-7 | TRBV6-5 | NA | TGTGCCAGCGGAGATACGACTAGCGGGAGCTACGAGCAGTACTTC | CASGDTTSGSYEQYF
NA | TRBJ2-7 | TRBV11-2 | NA | TGTGCCAGCAGCGCCCCAGGGGACGAGCAGTACTTC | CASSAPGDEQYF
TRBD1 | TRBJ2-1 | TRBV28 | NA | TGTGCCAGCAGCACAGGGGGCGAGTCCTACAATGAGCAGTTCTTC | CASSTGGESYNEQFF
NA | TRBJ2-2 | TRBV25-1 | NA | TGTGCCAGCAGTGAATCGGCAGGGGGAGGCACCGGGGAGCTGTTTTTT | CASSESAGGGTGELFF
TRBD2 | TRBJ2-1 | TRBV9 | NA | TGTGCCAGCAGCCCAACCGGGACTAGCGGTTACAATGAGCAGTTCTTC | CASSPTGTSGYNEQFF
TRBD2 | TRBJ2-3 | TRBV7-9 | NA | TGTGCCAGCAGCCCTACACCCCAGAGTAGCGGGAGCCCCTTT | CASSPTPQSSGSPF